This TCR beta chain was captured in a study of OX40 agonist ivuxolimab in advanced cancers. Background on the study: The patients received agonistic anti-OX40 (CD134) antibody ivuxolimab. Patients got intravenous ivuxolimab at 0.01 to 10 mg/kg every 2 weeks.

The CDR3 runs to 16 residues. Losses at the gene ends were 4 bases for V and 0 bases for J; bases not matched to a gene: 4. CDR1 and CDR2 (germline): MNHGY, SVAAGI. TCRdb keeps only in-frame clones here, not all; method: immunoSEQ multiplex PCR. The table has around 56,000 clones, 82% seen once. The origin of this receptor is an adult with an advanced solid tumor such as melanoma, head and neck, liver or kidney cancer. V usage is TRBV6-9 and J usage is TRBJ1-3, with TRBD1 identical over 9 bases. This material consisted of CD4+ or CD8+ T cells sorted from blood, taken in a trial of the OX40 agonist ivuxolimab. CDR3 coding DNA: TGTGCCAGCAGTTGGGGGACAGGGCGCTCTGGAAACACCATATATTTT. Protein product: CASSWGTGRSGNTIYF.